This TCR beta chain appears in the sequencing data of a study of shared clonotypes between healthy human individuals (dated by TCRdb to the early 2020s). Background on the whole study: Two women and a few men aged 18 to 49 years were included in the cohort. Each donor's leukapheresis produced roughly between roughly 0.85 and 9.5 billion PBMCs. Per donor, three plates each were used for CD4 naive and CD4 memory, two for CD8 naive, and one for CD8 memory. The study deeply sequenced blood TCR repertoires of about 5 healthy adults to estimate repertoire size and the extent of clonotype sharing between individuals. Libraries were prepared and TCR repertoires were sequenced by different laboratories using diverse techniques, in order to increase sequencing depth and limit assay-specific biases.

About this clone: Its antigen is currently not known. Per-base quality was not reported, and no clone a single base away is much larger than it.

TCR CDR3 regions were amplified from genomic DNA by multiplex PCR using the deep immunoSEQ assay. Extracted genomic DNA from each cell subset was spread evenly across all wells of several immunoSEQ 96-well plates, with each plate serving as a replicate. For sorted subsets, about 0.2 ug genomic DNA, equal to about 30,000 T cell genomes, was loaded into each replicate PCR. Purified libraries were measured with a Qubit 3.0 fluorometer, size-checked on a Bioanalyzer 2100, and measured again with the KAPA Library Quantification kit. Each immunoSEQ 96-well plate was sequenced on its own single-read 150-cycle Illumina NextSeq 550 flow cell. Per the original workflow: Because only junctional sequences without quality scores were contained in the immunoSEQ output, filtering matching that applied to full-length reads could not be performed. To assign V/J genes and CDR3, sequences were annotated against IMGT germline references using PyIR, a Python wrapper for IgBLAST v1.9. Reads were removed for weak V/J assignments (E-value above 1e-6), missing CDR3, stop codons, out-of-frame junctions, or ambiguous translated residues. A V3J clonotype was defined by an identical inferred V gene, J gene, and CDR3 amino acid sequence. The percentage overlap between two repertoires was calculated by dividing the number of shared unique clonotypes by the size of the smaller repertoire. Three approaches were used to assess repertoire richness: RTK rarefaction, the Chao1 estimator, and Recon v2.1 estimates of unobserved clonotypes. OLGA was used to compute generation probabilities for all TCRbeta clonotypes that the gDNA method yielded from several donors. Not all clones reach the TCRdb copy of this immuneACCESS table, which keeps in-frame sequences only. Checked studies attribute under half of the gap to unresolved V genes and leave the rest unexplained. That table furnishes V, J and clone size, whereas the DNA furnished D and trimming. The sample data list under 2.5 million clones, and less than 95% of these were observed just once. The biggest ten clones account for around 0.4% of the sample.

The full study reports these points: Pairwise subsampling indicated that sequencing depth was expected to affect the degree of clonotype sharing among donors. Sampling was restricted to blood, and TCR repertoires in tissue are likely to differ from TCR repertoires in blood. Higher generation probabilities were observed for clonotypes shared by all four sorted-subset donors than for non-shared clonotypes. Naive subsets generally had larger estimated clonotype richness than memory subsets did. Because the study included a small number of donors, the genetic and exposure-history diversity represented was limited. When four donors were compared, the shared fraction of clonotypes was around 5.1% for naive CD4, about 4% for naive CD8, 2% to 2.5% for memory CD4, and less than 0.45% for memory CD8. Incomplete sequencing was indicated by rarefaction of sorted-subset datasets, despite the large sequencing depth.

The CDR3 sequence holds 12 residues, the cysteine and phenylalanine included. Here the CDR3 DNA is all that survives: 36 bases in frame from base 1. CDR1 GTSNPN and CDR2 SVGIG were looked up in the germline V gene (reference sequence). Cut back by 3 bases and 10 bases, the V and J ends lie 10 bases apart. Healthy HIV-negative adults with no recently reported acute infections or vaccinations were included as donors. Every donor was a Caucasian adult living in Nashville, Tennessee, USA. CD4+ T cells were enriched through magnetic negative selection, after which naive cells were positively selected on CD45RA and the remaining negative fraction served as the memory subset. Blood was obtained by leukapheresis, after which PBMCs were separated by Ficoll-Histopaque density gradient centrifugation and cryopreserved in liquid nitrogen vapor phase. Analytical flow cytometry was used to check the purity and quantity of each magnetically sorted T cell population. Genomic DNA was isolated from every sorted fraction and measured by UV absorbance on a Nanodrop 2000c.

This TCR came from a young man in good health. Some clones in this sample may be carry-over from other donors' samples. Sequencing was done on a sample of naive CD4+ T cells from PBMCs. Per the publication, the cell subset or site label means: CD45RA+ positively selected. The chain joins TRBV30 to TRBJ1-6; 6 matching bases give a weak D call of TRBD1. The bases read TGTGCCTGGAGCAGGGGAAGCTCACCCCTCCACTTT. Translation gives CAWSRGSSPLHF.